Listed below are T cell receptor beta chains from one sample, sequenced in a study of cytomegalovirus exposure and HLA in healthy donors. Some clones are missing from TCRdb's copy, which holds only in-frame ones; the method was immunoSEQ multiplex PCR. The table includes roughly 150,000 clones, 80% to 85% detected once. The sequenced sample consisted of PBMCs. These receptors came from a boy aged 2 to 10 in good health and CMV-seronegative. CDR3s include the opening cysteine and the closing phenylalanine or tryptophan. The order of the fields is clone size, V gene, D gene, J gene, CDR3 DNA, CDR3 protein. The D gene is left open where the match is weak. Clone size, where shown, is once, few, many, or a class for clones that have expanded.

clone_size: few
v_call: TRBV5-4
d_call: -
j_call: TRBJ2-7
cdr3_nt: TGTGCCAGCAGCTTGGACGGCTACGAGCAGTACTTC
cdr3_aa: CASSLDGYEQYF

clone_size: -
v_call: TRBV30
d_call: TRBD2
j_call: TRBJ2-1
cdr3_nt: TGTGCCTGGAGTGTACTCAGGCGGGGGGGGTCCTACAATGAGCAGTTCTTC
cdr3_aa: CAWSVLRRGGSYNEQFF

clone_size: few
v_call: TRBV30
d_call: TRBD1
j_call: TRBJ2-7
cdr3_nt: TGTGCCTGGAGCGGACAGGGGGTAACCTACGAGCAGTACTTC
cdr3_aa: CAWSGQGVTYEQYF

clone_size: -
v_call: TRBV11-2
d_call: -
j_call: TRBJ1-2
cdr3_nt: TGTGCCAGCAGCTTAGCCCGGGGTACTGGCTACACCTTC
cdr3_aa: CASSLARGTGYTF

clone_size: -
v_call: TRBV5-4
d_call: -
j_call: TRBJ1-2
cdr3_nt: TGTGCCAGCAGCCCTTTGGGCGACAGCGAATATGGCTACACCTTC
cdr3_aa: CASSPLGDSEYGYTF

clone_size: -
v_call: TRBV25-1
d_call: TRBD1
j_call: TRBJ1-2
cdr3_nt: TGTGCCAGCAGTGGGCGGACAGGGGGCTCGAAGGGCTACACCTTC
cdr3_aa: CASSGRTGGSKGYTF

clone_size: -
v_call: TRBV4-1
d_call: -
j_call: TRBJ1-4
cdr3_nt: TGCGCCAGCAGCCAGGGCGTAGGAGGGACTGAAAAACTGTTTTTT
cdr3_aa: CASSQGVGGTEKLFF

clone_size: -
v_call: TRBV6-5
d_call: TRBD1
j_call: TRBJ2-5
cdr3_nt: TGTGCCAGCAGTCAGGACAGGGGGCGCCCCAAGACCCAGTACTTC
cdr3_aa: CASSQDRGRPKTQYF

clone_size: -
v_call: TRBV4-3
d_call: -
j_call: TRBJ1-2
cdr3_nt: TGCGCCAGCAGCCAAGAATTACCATGGGAGGGAGTCGGCTATGGCTACACCTTC
cdr3_aa: CASSQELPWEGVGYGYTF

clone_size: -
v_call: TRBV9
d_call: TRBD1
j_call: TRBJ2-5
cdr3_nt: TGTGCCAGCAGTTTGACAGGGGAGACCCAGTACTTC
cdr3_aa: CASSLTGETQYF

clone_size: few
v_call: TRBV7-2
d_call: TRBD2
j_call: TRBJ2-5
cdr3_nt: TGTGCCAGCAGCTCCCCCTCGACGGGGGGAGGAGAGACCCAGTACTTC
cdr3_aa: CASSSPSTGGGETQYF

clone_size: -
v_call: TRBV2
d_call: TRBD1
j_call: TRBJ2-5
cdr3_nt: TGTGCCAGCAGAGCTCCGGGACAGCAAGAGACCCAGTACTTC
cdr3_aa: CASRAPGQQETQYF

clone_size: -
v_call: TRBV2
d_call: -
j_call: TRBJ1-2
cdr3_nt: TGTGCCAGCAGCCGGGACTTGGGCTACACCTTC
cdr3_aa: CASSRDLGYTF

clone_size: -
v_call: TRBV7-7
d_call: TRBD2
j_call: TRBJ2-5
cdr3_nt: TGTGCCAGCAGCTTAGACCACGGGGGGCAAGAGACCCAGTACTTC
cdr3_aa: CASSLDHGGQETQYF

clone_size: -
v_call: TRBV27
d_call: TRBD2
j_call: TRBJ2-1
cdr3_nt: TGTGCCAGCAGGGATGAAGCGGGATCCTACAATGAGCAGTTCTTC
cdr3_aa: CASRDEAGSYNEQFF

clone_size: -
v_call: TRBV5-1
d_call: TRBD2
j_call: TRBJ2-2
cdr3_nt: TGCGCCAGCAGCGAGACTAGCGGGGGTCCCGGGGAGCTGTTTTTT
cdr3_aa: CASSETSGGPGELFF

clone_size: -
v_call: TRBV7-8
d_call: TRBD1
j_call: TRBJ2-3
cdr3_nt: TGTGCCAGCAGCCCATGGGACAGGGCGGTAGATACGCAGTATTTT
cdr3_aa: CASSPWDRAVDTQYF

clone_size: once
v_call: TRBV18
d_call: TRBD2
j_call: TRBJ2-3
cdr3_nt: TGTGCCAGCTCACAGTCTCGCGGGACTAGCGGGGGGACAGATACGCAGTATTTT
cdr3_aa: CASSQSRGTSGGTDTQYF

clone_size: -
v_call: TRBV15
d_call: -
j_call: TRBJ1-5
cdr3_nt: TGTGCCACCAGCAGGGAGGGAGGAAATCAGCCCCAGCATTTT
cdr3_aa: CATSREGGNQPQHF

clone_size: few
v_call: TRBV5-6
d_call: TRBD1
j_call: TRBJ1-1
cdr3_nt: TGTGCCAGCAGCTATGAAACAGGGGGCGTTGAAGCTTTCTTT
cdr3_aa: CASSYETGGVEAFF

clone_size: -
v_call: TRBV7-9
d_call: TRBD2
j_call: TRBJ2-5
cdr3_nt: TGTGCCAGCAGCATACCACTAGCGGGAGGTTTCGAGACCCAGTACTTC
cdr3_aa: CASSIPLAGGFETQYF

clone_size: once
v_call: TRBV15
d_call: -
j_call: TRBJ2-7
cdr3_nt: TGTGCCACCAGCAGAGATCGAATTTCTAGGCAGTACTTC
cdr3_aa: CATSRDRISRQYF

clone_size: -
v_call: TRBV4-3
d_call: -
j_call: TRBJ1-3
cdr3_nt: TGCGCCAGCAGCCAAGGAGGGGGAATGAGACTTGGAAACACCATATATTTT
cdr3_aa: CASSQGGGMRLGNTIYF

clone_size: -
v_call: TRBV5-1
d_call: -
j_call: TRBJ2-3
cdr3_nt: TGCGCCAGCAGCTTGGCGGGGGGCGTAACAGATACGCAGTATTTT
cdr3_aa: CASSLAGGVTDTQYF